This T cell receptor (beta chain) was captured in a study of long-term antiretroviral therapy in people with HIV. The trim removed 7 bases at V and 6 bases at J, leaving 10 bases unmatched. There are 14 residues in the CDR3. Germline CDR1 and CDR2: MNHNY and SVGAGI (reference sequence). immunoSEQ v3.0 was run at survey level. The data were produced by immunoSEQ multiplex PCR, yet TCRdb's version contains in-frame clones alone and is incomplete. The sample carries 21,000 or so clones, 88% recorded once. This receptor was obtained from a man between 60 and 70 years old with HIV. This sequence joins TRBV6-6 and TRBJ2-3; 7 bases fit TRBD2. The starting material was unsorted PBMCs, obtained 2.3 years after starting antiretroviral therapy. CDR3 loop: CASTWAGVPDTQYF. The DNA for the CDR3 is TGTGCCAGCACCTGGGCGGGGGTGCCCGATACGCAGTATTTT.